This T cell receptor (beta chain) was documented in a study of T cells after yellow fever vaccination. Study outcomes and limitations: The booster response re-showed most primary clones: around 97% CD4, approximately 90% CD8. CD4 and CD8 compartments shared a small share of clonotypes.

A single count supports this clonotype. What it binds is unknown. The germline CDR1 and CDR2 sequences are SGDLS and YYNGEE. V gave up 0 bases and J gave up 0 bases, with 12 bases separating them. This CDR3 has 16 residues. UMIs were added to TCR cDNA along with a universal primer site when it was made by 5'RACE template switching. Using its own MiXCR run on the 5' RACE reads, TCRdb lists one record per CDR3 protein. The profile covers 340,000 or so distinct CDR3 sequences, with approximately 12% appearing a single time and 3% to 4% taken by the ten largest. The sequences come from CD4+ T cells sorted from PBMCs, collected 15 days after the yellow fever booster vaccination. The receptor's source is a man younger than 35 who received the YFV17D yellow fever vaccine. This chain links TRBV9 with TRBJ2-5; D is unresolved. The CDR3 coding sequence is TGTGCCAGCAGCGTAGCGTCTGGACGGAACCAAGAGACCCAGTACTTC. Translating it yields CASSVASGRNQETQYF.